The 15 T cell receptor beta chains presented below share a single source sample, sequenced in a study of CD8+ T cells in alopecia areata. Cells from pooled cutaneous lymph nodes were sorted by CD4, CD8alpha, NKG2D, NKG2ACE and other markers. Following RNA extraction, reverse transcription yielded cDNA that acted as the sequencing template. The repertoire was sequenced with immunoSEQ multiplex PCR; TCRdb's copy has only in-frame clones and lacks some. Observed in the sample are under 350,000 clones, none of them singletons. The sequenced sample was CD4+ T cells sorted from a lymph node. The origin of the receptors is a C3H/HeJ mouse with alopecia areata. The MHC haplotype of the strain is H2-k.

This clone was counted a few times. Gene names are the mouse ones. The read ends 4 residues early relative to the CDR3; the germline J gene fills the gap. The chain joins TRBV13-2 to TRBJ2-1; 11 bases are shared with TRBD2. The CDR3 is made up of 16 amino acids. Per germline, CDR1 NNHNN and CDR2 SYGAGS (reference sequence). The trim removed 3 bases at V and 3 bases at J, leaving 5 bases unmatched. The part of the CDR3 DNA that was read is TGTGCCAGCGGTGGGAGGACTGGGGGGCTCTATGCT. This sequence encodes CASGGRTGGLYA. The full-length CDR3 reads as CASGGRTGGLYAEQFF.

This clone came up a few times. These gene names are mouse names. The sequenced fragment ends 4 residues before the CDR3 boundary, so the rest is inferred from the germline J gene. The rearrangement uses TRBV13-2 and TRBJ2-1, with 8 bases that match TRBD1. CDR1 and CDR2 from the germline V gene are NNHNN and SYGAGS (reference sequence). The CDR3 totals 14 residues. The CDR3 protein is CASGDAGRGPEQFF. The DNA read from the CDR3 is TGTGCCAGCGGTGATGCAGGCAGGGGGCCT.

This clone was detected a few times. Genes here carry mouse names. Read coverage stops 4 residues before the CDR3 terminus; the germline J gene supplies the remainder. Other DNA sequences from this sample encode an identical CDR3 as well. The chain has TRBV13-1 and TRBJ2-3, with 8 bases that match TRBD2. Trimming cost V 3 bases and J 1 base; bases outside gene matches: 4. The CDR3 spans 15 residues. Germline V gives CDR1 NSHNY, CDR2 SYGAGN. CDR3 DNA, as far as it was read: TGTGCCAGCAGTGCCCTGGGGGGCCGTGCAGAA. Translating gives CASSALGGRAE. The entire CDR3 sequence reads CASSALGGRAETLYF.

This clone showed up just a few times. Gene names are mouse gene names. With the read ending 4 residues before the CDR3 end, the germline J gene is used to fill in that end. This same CDR3 is encoded by further DNA sequences in the sample. The gene calls are TRBV13-1 and TRBJ2-7, with D possibly matching TRBD1 (6 bases). There are 11 residues in the CDR3. Per the germline V gene, CDR1 is NSHNY and CDR2 is SYGAGN. The covered CDR3 bases are TGTGCCAGCAGCGGACAGTAT. Protein sequence: CASSGQY. The entire CDR3 reads CASSGQYEQYF.

In this sample, this clone turned up a few times. Gene names follow the mouse nomenclature. Sequencing ends 4 residues short of the CDR3 end; the germline J gene provides the rest. This chain links TRBV5 with TRBJ2-1; D is perhaps TRBD2 (7 bases). The V gene's germline CDR1 is LGHNA and CDR2 YNLKQL (reference sequence). The CDR3 is 16 amino acids. The CDR3 sequence is CASSQDSGGGRAEQFF. The sequenced part of the CDR3 DNA is TGTGCCAGCAGCCAAGATTCGGGAGGGGGGCGAGCT.

Only a few counts were recorded for this clone. Gene names refer to mouse genes. The CDR3 is CASSPKYSYNSPLYF. The part of the CDR3 DNA that was read is TGTGCCAGCAGCCCCAAATATTCCTATAATTCGCCC. The chain combines TRBV5 with TRBJ1-6; D uncertain. The CDR3 is cut off 3 residues early in the read; its end comes from the germline J gene. Being an ORF, TRBJ1-6 has a function that is uncertain. CDR1 and CDR2 from the germline V gene are LGHNA and YNLKQL (reference sequence). The CDR3 is made up of 15 amino acids. V lost 4 bases, J lost 0 bases, and 7 bases lay in between.

This clone came up a few times. Here the gene names and germline are mouse. The read halts 4 residues ahead of the CDR3 end, with the missing end drawn from the germline J gene. The chain uses TRBV19 and TRBJ1-2, with 9 bases fitting TRBD1. CDR1 FNHDT and CDR2 SITEND come from the germline V gene (reference sequence). The CDR3 is 14 residues long. Trimming took 3 bases from V and 4 from J; bases not matched to a gene: 4. Incomplete CDR3 DNA: TGTGCCAGCAGTAAAGGGACAGGGAGCTCC. Translation gives CASSKGTGSS. Given in full, the CDR3 is CASSKGTGSSDYTF.

This clone was counted only a few times. Gene names denote mouse genes. With the read ending 4 residues before the CDR3 end, the germline J gene is used to fill in that end. The chain uses TRBV13-2 and TRBJ2-1; 11 nucleotides match TRBD2. Germline lookup yields CDR1 NNHNN and CDR2 SYGAGS (reference sequence). The CDR3 covers 15 residues. With 4 bases clipped from V and 3 bases from J, the junction kept 3 bases outside the gene matches. The sequenced CDR3 bases are TGTGCCAGCGGTCGGGACTGGGGGATCTATGCT. It translates to CASGRDWGIYA. The complete CDR3 sequence is CASGRDWGIYAEQFF.

About this clone: Mouse gene names apply. With the read ending 4 residues before the CDR3 end, the germline J gene is used to fill in that end. The chain has TRBV13-1 and TRBJ2-1; 9 bases are a match to TRBD2. This CDR3 has 15 residues. J lost 3 bases, V lost 1 base, and 2 bases had no gene match. Germline V gene lookup returns CDR1 NSHNY and CDR2 SYGAGN. CDR3 DNA, as far as it was read: TGTGCCAGCAGTGATTTTGGGGGGGCCTATGCT. Translating it yields CASSDFGGAYA. The CDR3 in full is CASSDFGGAYAEQFF.

About this clone: Gene names denote mouse genes. The CDR3 end lies 4 residues beyond the end of the read and is filled in from the germline J gene. This chain links TRBV19 with TRBJ1-2; 10 bases agree with TRBD1. Per the germline V gene, CDR1 is FNHDT and CDR2 is SITEND (reference sequence). J was trimmed by 4 bases and V by 6 bases; bases with no gene match: 3. The CDR3 has 13 amino acids. The CDR3 is CASTGQGSSDYTF. Partial CDR3 DNA: TGTGCCAGCACGGGACAGGGGAGCTCC.

This clone showed up just a few times. Gene names are mouse gene names. The CDR3 is CASSQDTSSYEQYF. The sequenced CDR3 bases are TGTGCCAGCAGCCAAGACACCAGCTCCTAT. The gene calls are TRBV5 and TRBJ2-7; no firm D call. Read coverage stops 4 residues before the CDR3 terminus; the germline J gene supplies the remainder. The CDR3 has 14 amino acids. CDR1 LGHNA and CDR2 YNLKQL come from the germline V gene (reference sequence). Trimming took off 0 bases at V and 0 bases at J, with 6 bases between the two ends.

This clone has only a few counts. Genes here carry mouse names. Partial CDR3 DNA: TGTGCCAGCAGTGAAGACATCACA. It specifies CASSEDIT. The full CDR3 protein is CASSEDITEVFF. The chain links TRBV13-3 to TRBJ1-1; unclear D gene. From the germline J gene comes the end of the CDR3, since the read stops 4 residues before it. Germline V CDR1 and CDR2: NNHDY, SYVADS. V lost 2 bases to trimming and J lost 4 bases, with 6 bases between them. The CDR3 is 12 amino acids.

This clone occurred a few times. Gene names follow the mouse nomenclature. The missing CDR3 end, 3 residues past where the read stops, is filled in from the germline J gene. J is TRBJ1-6 and V is TRBV13-3; tentative D call: TRBD1 (6 bases). TRBJ1-6 is an ORF for which the function is uncertain. This CDR3 comprises 15 residues. The V gene lost 2 bases and the J gene lost 6 bases, with 12 bases spanning the gap. The germline V gene has CDR1 NNHDY and CDR2 SYVADS. CDR3 DNA (partial): TGTGCCAGCAGTGACCTCCGGGACATTAATTCGCCC. Protein: CASSDLRDINSP. The full CDR3 protein is CASSDLRDINSPLYF.

This clone was detected only a few times. Any gene name here is a mouse gene name. The sequenced fragment ends 3 residues before the CDR3 boundary, so the rest is inferred from the germline J gene. The chain uses TRBV13-2 and TRBJ1-6; TRBD1 aligns across 9 bases. TRBJ1-6 is designated an ORF whose function remains uncertain. V lost 0 bases, J lost 7 bases, and 8 bases stayed unmatched. The CDR3 consists of 17 residues. The V gene's germline CDR1 is NNHNN and CDR2 SYGAGS (reference sequence). The CDR3: CASGDDRDRAENSPLYF. The part of the CDR3 DNA that was read is TGTGCCAGCGGTGATGACCGGGACAGGGCGGAGAATTCGCCC.

As for this clone: Each gene name is a mouse one. The read halts 4 residues ahead of the CDR3 end, with the missing end drawn from the germline J gene. The chain carries TRBV13-2 and TRBJ2-5; D possibly corresponds to TRBD2 (5 bases). The germline V and J ends were trimmed by 0 bases and 2 bases, with 7 bases remaining between them. Germline V gene sequence: CDR1 NNHNN, CDR2 SYGAGS (reference sequence). CDR3 length: 14 residues. CDR3 sequence reads: CASGDEWGQDTQYF. CDR3 DNA (partial): TGTGCCAGCGGTGATGAATGGGGCCAAGAC.